This T cell receptor beta chain was sequenced in a study of T cells expressing NK-cell markers. TCRdb reworked the 5' RACE reads into one entry per CDR3 protein, no DNA. This listing includes hundreds of thousands of distinct CDR3 sequences. The sequencing input was blood T cells: a sorted CD56 or NKG2C T cell subset, CD4+ or CD8+ T cells, or bulk PBMC T cells (not recorded which). The TCR comes from a woman aged 18 to 75 in good health.

CDR3 protein: CASSNPGGTNYGYTF. This chain links TRBV7-9 with TRBJ1-2; lacking DNA, the TRBD1 call made by TCRdb goes unchecked. Germline assignment: CDR1 SEHNR and CDR2 FQNEAQ (reference sequence). CDR3 length: 15 amino acids.